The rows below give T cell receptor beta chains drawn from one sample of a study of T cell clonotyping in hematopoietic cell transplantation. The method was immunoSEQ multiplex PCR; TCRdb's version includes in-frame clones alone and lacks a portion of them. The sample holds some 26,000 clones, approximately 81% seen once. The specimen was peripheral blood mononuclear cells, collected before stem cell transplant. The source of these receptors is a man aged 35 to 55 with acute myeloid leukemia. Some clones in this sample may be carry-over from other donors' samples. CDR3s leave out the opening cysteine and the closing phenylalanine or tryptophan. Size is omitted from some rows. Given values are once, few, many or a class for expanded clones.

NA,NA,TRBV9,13,ASSPDSGTSYEQY
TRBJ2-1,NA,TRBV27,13,ASSSSGITYNEQF
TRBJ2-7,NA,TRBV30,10,AWSVSPYEQY
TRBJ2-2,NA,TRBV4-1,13,ASSQQGRFTGELF
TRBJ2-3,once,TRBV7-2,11,ASTTDRADTQY
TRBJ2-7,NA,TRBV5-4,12,ASSLRTGGYEQY
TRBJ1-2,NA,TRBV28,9,ASSSGDGYT
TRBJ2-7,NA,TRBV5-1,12,ASSTRQGSHEQY
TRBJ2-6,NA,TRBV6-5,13,ASSREIHGANVLT
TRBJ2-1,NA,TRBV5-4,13,ASSFGTAVYNEQF
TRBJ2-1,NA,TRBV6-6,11,ASSWDRNNEQF
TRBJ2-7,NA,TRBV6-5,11,ASSLGLGYEQY
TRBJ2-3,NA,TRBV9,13,ASSVTSGSTDTQY
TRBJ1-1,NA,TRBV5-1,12,ASSLNVWETEAF
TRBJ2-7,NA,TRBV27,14,ASSLFPGQGWYEQY
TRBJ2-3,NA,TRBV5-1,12,ASTTGASTDTQY
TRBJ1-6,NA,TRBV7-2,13,ASSLGHGLNSPLH
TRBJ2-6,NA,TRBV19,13,ASSPLPSGANVLT
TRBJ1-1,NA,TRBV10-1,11,ASSESRYTEAF
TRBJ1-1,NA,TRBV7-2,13,ASSLEGLMNTEAF
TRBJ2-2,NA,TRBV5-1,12,ASSFRGPPGELF
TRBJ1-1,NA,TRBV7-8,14,ASSLISTGVETEAF
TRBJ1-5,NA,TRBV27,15,ASSPLSLGETNQPQH
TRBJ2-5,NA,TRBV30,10,AWSPGLGSQY
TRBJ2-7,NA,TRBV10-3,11,AITPGSEYEQY
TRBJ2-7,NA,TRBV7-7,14,ASSFPPPRATVEQY
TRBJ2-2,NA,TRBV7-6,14,ASSLAGTVGTGELF
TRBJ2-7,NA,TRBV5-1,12,ASSPRGPFYEQY
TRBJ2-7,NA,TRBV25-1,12,ASSWGQGTLGQY